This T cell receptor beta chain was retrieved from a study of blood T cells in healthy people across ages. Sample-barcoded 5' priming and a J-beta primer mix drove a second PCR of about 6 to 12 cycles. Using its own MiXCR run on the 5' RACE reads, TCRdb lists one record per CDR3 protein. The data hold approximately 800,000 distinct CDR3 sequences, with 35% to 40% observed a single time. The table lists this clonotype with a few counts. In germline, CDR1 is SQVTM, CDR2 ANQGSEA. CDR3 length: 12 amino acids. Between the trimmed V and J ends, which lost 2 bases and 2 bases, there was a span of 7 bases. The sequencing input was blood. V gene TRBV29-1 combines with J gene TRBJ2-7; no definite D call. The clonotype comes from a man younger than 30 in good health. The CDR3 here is CSVESQTYEQYF. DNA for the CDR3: TGCAGCGTTGAAAGTCAGACCTACGAGCAGTACTTC.